This T cell receptor beta chain was documented in a study of blood T cell repertoires in COVID-19. TCRdb keeps only in-frame clones here, not all; method: immunoSEQ multiplex PCR. The table records 150,000 to 250,000 clones, 82% of them present only once. Germline-derived CDR1 and CDR2 are SEHNR and FQNEAQ (reference sequence). The CDR3 sequence is 16 residues long. The V end lost 3 bases, the J end lost 1 base, and 15 bases lay between the germline ends. Individuals aged roughly 18 to 95 years were recruited from roughly 23 US areas. Material: PBMCs or T cells enriched from blood (not recorded which). The sequence derives from a man aged 40-55 years who had recovered from COVID-19. The rearrangement uses TRBV7-9 and TRBJ1-1, with D tentatively TRBD1 (6 bases). CDR3 sequence reads: CASSFEQGFGNTEAFF. DNA of the CDR3: TGTGCCAGCAGCTTTGAACAGGGATTTGGGAACACTGAAGCTTTCTTT.